This T cell receptor beta chain is drawn from a study of T-cell memory formation after mild COVID-19. Trimming removed 3 bases at V and 9 bases at J, with 21 bases between. Germline V gene sequence: CDR1 SGHDT, CDR2 YYEEEE. The CDR3 length is 15 residues. Each CDR3 protein gets one entry after TCRdb re-called the 5' RACE reads with MiXCR. The sample lists hundreds of thousands of distinct CDR3 sequences; roughly 21% were seen once. This rearrangement joins TRBV5-6 to TRBJ2-5, with no clear D. Sequenced sample: PBMCs or a T cell subset sorted from them (not recorded which). The sequence was obtained from an adult woman who had mild COVID-19 (a few samples of this study predate the infection). Cell type and time point are not known. The chain's CDR3 is CASSSARPHSSSQYF. The CDR3 DNA reads as TGTGCCAGCAGCTCTGCACGGCCCCACTCTTCGTCCCAGTACTTC.